The 19 T cell receptor beta chains given below trace back to one sample, sequenced in a study of identical twins. Via MiXCR, TCRdb re-called the 5' RACE reads, giving one row per CDR3 protein. The repertoire includes hundreds of thousands of distinct CDR3 sequences, approximately 6% of them detected once, and 1.5% to 2% sits in the top ten. What was sequenced was naive T cells sorted from blood. Receptor source: a man younger than 35 in good health.

This clonotype was picked up a small number of times. The chain couples TRBV11-3 to TRBJ2-1; D tentatively reads TRBD1 or TRBD2 (5 bases each). The CDR3 is 16 amino acids. Trimming took 1 base from V and 9 from J, leaving 19 bases between them. Germline lookup yields CDR1 SGHNT and CDR2 YENEEA. This CDR3 is CASSLGGYLPRTEQFF. CDR3 DNA: TGTGCCAGCAGCTTAGGGGGGTACCTCCCCCGGACTGAGCAGTTCTTC. The complete variable domain, with remaining parts taken from reference TRBV11-3 and TRBJ2-1, reads EAGVVQSPRYKIIEKKQPVAFWCNPISGHNTLYWYLQNLGQGPELLIRYENEEAVDDSQLPKDRFSAERLKGVDSTLKIQPAELGDSAVYLCASSLGGYLPRTEQFFGPGTRLTVL.

This clonotype was counted ten times or more. The J gene is TRBJ1-1, the V gene TRBV5-1; 8 bases match TRBD1. With V trimmed by 4 bases and J by 5 bases, 4 bases remained unmatched. CDR1 is SGHRS and CDR2 is YFSETQ in the germline V gene. CDR3 length: 13 residues. CDR3 DNA: TGCGCCAGCAGCCCTGACAGGGGAACTGAAGCTTTCTTT. It codes for CASSPDRGTEAFF. The full variable domain, rest sourced from reference TRBV5-1 and TRBJ1-1, is KAGVTQTPRYLIKTRGQQVTLSCSPISGHRSVSWYQQTPGQGLQFLFEYFSETQRNKGNFPGRFSGRQFSNSRSEMNVSTLELGDSALYLCASSPDRGTEAFFGQGTRLTVV.

J is TRBJ1-1 and V is TRBV6-2 or TRBV6-3; D remains ambiguous. The CDR3 runs 12 residues. Deletions cut 8 bases from V and 7 bases from J, with 14 bases between. Germline V gives CDR1 MNHEY, CDR2 SVGEGT. CDR3 nucleotides: TGTGCCAGCCAAACGGGTGGGCTTGAAGCTTTCTTT. The encoded protein is CASQTGGLEAFF.

In this sample, this clonotype turned up many times. The chain uses TRBV6-2 or TRBV6-3 and TRBJ2-7, with D uncertain. Germline CDR1 reads MNHEY; CDR2 reads SVGEGT. Between the trimmed V and J ends, which lost 6 bases and 2 bases, there was a span of 17 bases. The CDR3 spans 15 residues. CDR3 sequence (DNA): TGTGCCAGCAGACTGGCCCAAGCAGGACCCTACGAGCAGTACTTC. This sequence encodes CASRLAQAGPYEQYF.

In this sample, this clonotype turned up many times. The rearrangement links TRBV12-3 or TRBV12-4 to TRBJ2-5; a weak D match, TRBD2 (6 bases). V shed 9 bases and J shed 4 bases, with 9 bases lying between them. The CDR3 covers 11 residues. CDR3 sequence: CASRRAETQYF. DNA of the CDR3: TGTGCCAGTCGGAGGGCAGAGACCCAGTACTTC.

The table lists this clonotype with a few counts. V and J are TRBV12-3 or TRBV12-4 and TRBJ2-7; 14 bases line up with TRBD2. The CDR3 contains 18 residues. The J segment lost 4 bases and the V segment lost 10 bases, leaving 18 bases of the junction unmatched. The DNA for the CDR3 is TGTGCCACCGCCAGGGGACTAGCGGGAGCACTAAAGGAGTACGAGCAGTACTTC. Its protein product is CATARGLAGALKEYEQYF.

The chain combines TRBV29-1 with TRBJ2-7; D unclear. Trimming removed 4 bases at V and 2 bases at J, with 12 bases between. Germline values: CDR1 SQVTM, CDR2 ANQGSEA. CDR3 size: 13 residues. CDR3 loop: CSVGHGYTYEQYF. The CDR3 DNA reads TGCAGCGTTGGTCACGGTTATACCTACGAGCAGTACTTC.

The V and J genes are TRBV21-1 and TRBJ2-1; no check of the table's D call, TRBD1, against the DNA was made. TRBV21-1 is an annotated pseudogene. The CDR3 has 15 amino acids. The CDR3 DNA is TGTGCCAGACCCGGACAGGGGCTAGGCTACAATGAGCAGTTCTTC. Protein: CARPGQGLGYNEQFF.

In its sample, this clonotype was seen many times. The rearrangement uses TRBV27 and TRBJ2-2; 9 nucleotides match TRBD2. Germline V gene sequence: CDR1 MNHEY, CDR2 SMNVEV (reference sequence). V lost 4 bases and J lost 7; bases outside the gene matches: 7. The CDR3 spans 15 residues. CDR3 DNA: TGTGCCAGCAGTTCGATAGCGGGAGTGGTCGGGGAGCTGTTTTTT. Residues: CASSSIAGVVGELFF.

This clonotype showed up many times. The chain is built from TRBV3-1 and TRBJ2-7; TRBD1 matches 7 bases. The CDR3 is 14 amino acids. Germline CDR1 LGHDT, CDR2 YNNKEL (reference sequence). Losses at the gene ends were 3 bases for V and 1 base for J; bases not matched to a gene: 3. In DNA form, the CDR3 reads TGTGCCAGCAGCCATGGGACAGTGTCCTACGAGCAGTACTTC. Its translation: CASSHGTVSYEQYF.

This clonotype has more than one count but fewer than ten. The rearrangement links TRBV5-1 to TRBJ2-4, with D possibly called TRBD1 or TRBD2 (6 bases each). In germline, CDR1 is SGHRS, CDR2 YFSETQ. V lost 0 bases to trimming and J lost 6 bases, with 13 bases between them. The CDR3 totals 15 residues. DNA of the CDR3: TGCGCCAGCAGCTTGGCCATAGGGGGAGGAAACATTCAGTACTTC. Translating gives CASSLAIGGGNIQYF.

This chain joins TRBV2 and TRBJ2-1, with D possibly matching TRBD2 (6 bases). Deletions cut 7 bases from V and 7 bases from J, with 8 bases between. Germline V gene data show CDR1 as SNHLY and CDR2 as FYNNEI. The CDR3 has 11 amino acids. The CDR3: CASMRGNEQFF. CDR3 DNA: TGTGCCAGCATGCGGGGAAATGAGCAGTTCTTC.

This clonotype was seen ten or more times. The chain is built from TRBV12-3 or TRBV12-4 and TRBJ1-1; D is ambiguous. This CDR3 is built from 11 residues. Trimming took off 7 bases at V and 1 base at J, with 4 bases between the two ends. The CDR3 reads CASTWNTEAFF. CDR3 coding DNA: TGTGCCAGCACCTGGAACACTGAAGCTTTCTTT.

The J gene is TRBJ2-5, the V gene TRBV30; the D is unclear. The germline CDR1 and CDR2 sequences are GTSNPN and SVGIG (reference sequence). Trimming took 4 bases from V and 7 from J, leaving 19 bases between them. This CDR3 is 14 amino acids long. The CDR3 is CAWTPRQESGTQYF. CDR3 in DNA: TGTGCCTGGACGCCCCGACAAGAGTCAGGGACCCAGTACTTC.

This clonotype was seen many times. The rearrangement links TRBV20-1 to TRBJ2-7, with D perhaps being TRBD1 or TRBD2 (5 bases each). This CDR3 comprises 16 residues. Trimming removed 4 bases at V and 0 bases at J, with 19 bases between. Germline V gene data show CDR1 as DFQATT and CDR2 as SNEGSKA (reference sequence). Here the CDR3 DNA reads TGCAGTGCTAAATCGTGGGACCCAGGATCCTCCTACGAGCAGTACTTC. This codes for CSAKSWDPGSSYEQYF.

Ten or more counts support this clonotype. V is TRBV12-3 or TRBV12-4 and J is TRBJ1-5; D is unresolved. The CDR3 spans 17 residues. Trimming removed 7 bases from V and 0 bases from J, with 19 bases in between. CDR3 region: CASTFKGAVYSNQPQHF. The CDR3 nucleotides are TGTGCCAGCACGTTTAAGGGTGCTGTTTATAGCAATCAGCCCCAGCATTTT.

This clonotype turned up a few times. This chain joins TRBV4-1 and TRBJ2-5; 7 nucleotides line up with TRBD2. The CDR3 is made up of 15 amino acids. Unmatched junction bases numbered 8, after V lost 3 bases and J lost 4 bases. Germline V gives CDR1 MGHRA, CDR2 YSYEKL. The CDR3: CASSQYLGTTETQYF. CDR3 coding DNA: TGCGCCAGCAGCCAGTATCTCGGGACTACAGAGACCCAGTACTTC.

This clonotype was detected many times. The rearrangement links TRBV9 to TRBJ2-1, with 12 bases that match TRBD2. Trimming removed 4 bases from V and 10 bases from J; junction bases left unmatched: 12. This CDR3 contains 16 residues. Germline V gene data show CDR1 as SGDLS and CDR2 as YYNGEE. This CDR3 is CASSPRLAGAFDEQFF. CDR3 bases: TGTGCCAGCAGCCCAAGACTAGCGGGAGCATTCGACGAGCAGTTCTTC.

This sequence joins TRBV11-2 and TRBJ2-3; no reliable D call. This CDR3 has 16 residues. Trimming stripped 5 bases from V and 0 bases from J, with 15 bases between. The germline V gene has CDR1 SGHAT and CDR2 FQNNGV. The CDR3 sequence: CASSGIGLGSTDTQYF. CDR3 DNA sequence: TGTGCCAGCAGCGGTATCGGGTTGGGAAGCACAGATACGCAGTATTTT.